These T cell receptor beta chains were read from a single sample in a study of technical replicates of blood from a few donors. Assay used: immunoSEQ multiplex PCR; TCRdb lists only in-frame clones, some missing. The data show tens of thousands of clones, roughly 94% seen once. Sequenced: T cells isolated from PBMCs. These receptors were obtained from a human donor in good health. Each CDR3 is given with its conserved first and last residue.

V	J	length	CDR3
TRBV6-5	TRBJ2-5	13	CASIASGRETQYF
TRBV9	TRBJ1-1	14	CASSATGTNTEAFF
TRBV4-1	TRBJ1-2	18	CASSLLFARQGNLGGYTF
TRBV28	TRBJ2-7	12	CASGGERYEQYF
TRBV6-5	TRBJ2-2	15	CASSYSRANTGELFF
TRBV19	TRBJ1-6	16	CASSRPRQSKNSPLHF
TRBV29-1	TRBJ2-3	14	CSVERGLVRDTQYF
TRBV7-8	TRBJ2-5	15	CASSLAGGTLQTQYF
TRBV5-1	TRBJ2-1	15	CASSATSGTINEQFF
TRBV19	TRBJ1-2	15	CASSARTQGGYGYTF
TRBV5-6	TRBJ1-5	14	CASSSERGTQPQHF
TRBV28	TRBJ2-2	14	CASTRAGNTGELFF
TRBV10-3	TRBJ1-1	15	CAIRILDNMNTEAFF
TRBV18	TRBJ2-1	15	CASSPRRESYNEQFF
TRBV10-1	TRBJ1-1	13	CASRDTTNTEAFF
TRBV4-1	TRBJ1-1	17	CASSQVRGDRGNTEAFF
TRBV27	TRBJ2-2	13	CASSLLETGELFF
TRBV11-2	TRBJ1-4	14	CASRRTGGGEKLFF
TRBV28	TRBJ2-1	16	CASSLSGLSSYNEQFF
TRBV12-5	TRBJ2-1	13	CASGRQAYNEQFF
TRBV5-1	TRBJ2-7	16	CASSLGAGEASYEQYF
TRBV19	TRBJ1-6	14	CASSIGTGYSPLHF
TRBV25-1	TRBJ2-5	15	CASSEHSGDGETQYF
TRBV28	TRBJ2-1	14	CASSPGTGYNEQFF
TRBV7-3	TRBJ2-7	15	CASSSRPGSPYEQYF
TRBV19	TRBJ2-1	14	CASSIGVVPDEQFF
TRBV6-1	TRBJ1-3	15	CASSETGVSGNTIYF
TRBV2	TRBJ1-2	16	CASSGGLTGTYYGYTF
TRBV4-1	TRBJ2-2	17	CASSQHPSGGAPGELFF
TRBV5-1	TRBJ2-2	16	CASSSTGGTNTGELFF
TRBV5-1	TRBJ2-1	16	CASSLDQFSSYNEQFF
TRBV19	TRBJ2-7	15	CASRTIAGGAYEQYF
TRBV11-3	TRBJ2-5	12	CASSLVGETQYF
TRBV9	TRBJ2-3	17	CASSVAEYDRARDTQYF
TRBV5-8	TRBJ2-3	16	CASSLTSGSPTDTQYF
TRBV7-3	TRBJ1-2	14	CASSLTLGGDGYTF
TRBV6-1	TRBJ1-5	15	CASSPGGYSNQPQHF
TRBV6-5	TRBJ2-7	16	CASSYSKLAGGLEQYF
TRBV29-1	TRBJ1-3	12	CSGGTGGNTIYF
TRBV28	TRBJ1-2	15	CASSLRDSRIYGYTF
TRBV7-9	TRBJ2-7	13	CASSSPTGYEQYF
TRBV29-1	TRBJ2-7	13	CSVDIPSTYEQYF
TRBV6-5	TRBJ1-1	13	CASSRLTGTEAFF
TRBV9	TRBJ1-2	14	CASSSGGVTYGYTF
TRBV5-6	TRBJ2-7	12	CASSDISYEQYF
TRBV6-5	TRBJ2-1	13	CASSPGGLNEQFF
TRBV19	TRBJ1-1	17	CASSIGRTGGPNTEAFF
TRBV19	TRBJ2-7	15	CASSTGQGGNYEQYF
TRBV7-9	TRBJ2-4	14	CASSLAGGPNIQYF
TRBV7-8	TRBJ2-2	16	CASSFRSRPNTGELFF
TRBV30	TRBJ1-1	16	CAWSRTDRARARGAFF
TRBV6-6	TRBJ2-1	16	CASSPLPSGRYNEQFF
TRBV11-2	TRBJ2-1	14	CASRASGSGNEQFF
TRBV5-1	TRBJ2-2	14	CASSLGQGTGELFF